Sequencing of this T cell receptor (beta chain) was carried out in a study of blood T cell repertoires in COVID-19. Authors' data handling: Amplification of reference gene primers provided the estimated nucleated cell counts. The table came from immunoSEQ multiplex PCR; TCRdb's copy has only in-frame clones and leaves some out. The V and J calls and clone size are taken from that table; D and trimming were inferred from the DNA. Found here are around 80,000 clones, 80% of them singletons; the top ten hold 10% to 15%. CDR3 length equals 14 residues. The germline V gene has CDR1 SGHAT and CDR2 FQNNGV. The V segment lost 4 bases and the J segment 8 bases; nucleotides outside the gene matches: 5.

V is TRBV11-2 and J is TRBJ1-6; 7 bases line up with TRBD1. Sample: peripheral blood. The origin of this receptor is a man between 50 and 59 years old with COVID-19, enrolled during active disease. CDR3 region: CASSSRDSHSPLHF. The CDR3 coding sequence is TGTGCCAGCAGCTCCCGGGACAGCCATTCACCCCTCCACTTT.